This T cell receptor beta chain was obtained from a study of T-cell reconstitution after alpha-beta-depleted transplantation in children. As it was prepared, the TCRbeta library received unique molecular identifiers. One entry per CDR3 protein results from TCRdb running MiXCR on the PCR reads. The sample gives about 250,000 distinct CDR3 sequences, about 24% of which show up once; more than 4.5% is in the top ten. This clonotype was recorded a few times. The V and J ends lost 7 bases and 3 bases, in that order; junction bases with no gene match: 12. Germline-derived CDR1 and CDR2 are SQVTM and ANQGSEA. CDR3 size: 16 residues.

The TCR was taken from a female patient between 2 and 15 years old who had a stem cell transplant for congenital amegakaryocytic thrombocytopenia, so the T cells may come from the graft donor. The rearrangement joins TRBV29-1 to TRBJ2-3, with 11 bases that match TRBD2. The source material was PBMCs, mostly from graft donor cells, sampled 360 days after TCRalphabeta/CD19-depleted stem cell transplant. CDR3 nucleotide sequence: TGCAGCGGTGGTCGGGCTAGCGGGAGGTGGACAGATACGCAGTATTTT. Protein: CSGGRASGRWTDTQYF.